The TCR beta chain described here comes from a study of blood T cells in healthy people across ages. General study findings and limits: The fall in TCR beta diversity per million T cells was roughly linear with age. Comparison with aged donors showed that long-lived donors had more naive CD4+ cells and higher diversity.

Notes on this clonotype: The antigen remains unidentified.

PCR was performed a second time for roughly 7 to 11 cycles using a sample-barcoded 5' primer and a J-beta primer mix. Every individual sample yielded 2.5 million or more paired-end reads (each containing CDR3). TCRdb fed the 5' RACE reads into MiXCR, producing one record per CDR3 protein. Of around 990,000 distinct CDR3 sequences in the sample, almost 25% were seen once. Between the trimmed V and J ends, which lost 7 bases and 4 bases, there was a span of 16 bases. CDR1 is WNHNN, CDR2 SYGVQD, per germline (reference sequence). There are 15 residues in the CDR3. This same sample was also taken into another study, of T cells of mothers and their children. That source adds: Whatever RNA was extracted went entirely into cDNA synthesis, at roughly 1.5 ug per 15 ul.

The receptor was derived from a girl aged 2 to 9 in good health. Sequencing input: blood. The chain is built from TRBV10-1 and TRBJ2-2; either TRBD1 or TRBD2 may fit D (6 bases each). CDR3 nucleotide sequence: TGCGCCAGCAACCCTTCCGGGGGCTTCACCGGGGAGCTGTTTTTT. Its protein product is CASNPSGGFTGELFF.